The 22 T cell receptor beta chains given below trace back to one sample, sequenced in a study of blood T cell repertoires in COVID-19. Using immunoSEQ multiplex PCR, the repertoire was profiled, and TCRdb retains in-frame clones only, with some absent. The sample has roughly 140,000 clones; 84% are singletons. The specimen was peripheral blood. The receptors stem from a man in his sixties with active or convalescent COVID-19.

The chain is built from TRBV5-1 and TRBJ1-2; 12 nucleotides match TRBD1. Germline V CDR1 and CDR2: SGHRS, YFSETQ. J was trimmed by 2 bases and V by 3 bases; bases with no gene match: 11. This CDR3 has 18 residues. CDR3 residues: CASSSGTGGADINYGYTF. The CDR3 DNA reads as TGCGCCAGCAGCTCGGGGACAGGGGGCGCGGATATCAACTATGGCTACACCTTC.

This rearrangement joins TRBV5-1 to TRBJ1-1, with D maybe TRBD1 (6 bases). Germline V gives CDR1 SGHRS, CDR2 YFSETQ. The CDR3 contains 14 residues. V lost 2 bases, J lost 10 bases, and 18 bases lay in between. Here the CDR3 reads CASSFEPGDGVAFF. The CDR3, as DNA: TGCGCCAGCAGCTTTGAGCCAGGGGACGGGGTAGCTTTCTTT.

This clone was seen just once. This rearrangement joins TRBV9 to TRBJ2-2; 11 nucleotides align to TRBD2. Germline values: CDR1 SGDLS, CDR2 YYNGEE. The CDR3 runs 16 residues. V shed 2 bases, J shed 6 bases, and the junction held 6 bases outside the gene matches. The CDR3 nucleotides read TGTGCCAGCAGCGTTTCACTAGCGGGAGTCGCCGGGGAGCTGTTTTTT. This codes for CASSVSLAGVAGELFF.

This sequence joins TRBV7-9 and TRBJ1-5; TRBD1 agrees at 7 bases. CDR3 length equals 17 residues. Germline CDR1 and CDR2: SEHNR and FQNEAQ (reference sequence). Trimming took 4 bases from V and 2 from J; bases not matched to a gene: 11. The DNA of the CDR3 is TGTGCCAGCAGCTCCCATCAACAGGGGAAGGGCAATCAGCCCCAGCATTTT. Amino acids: CASSSHQQGKGNQPQHF.

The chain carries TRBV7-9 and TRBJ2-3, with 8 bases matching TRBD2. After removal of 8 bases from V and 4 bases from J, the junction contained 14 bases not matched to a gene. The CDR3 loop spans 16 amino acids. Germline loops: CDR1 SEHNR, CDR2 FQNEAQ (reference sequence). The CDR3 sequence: CASPPGGGGPADTQYF. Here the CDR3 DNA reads TGTGCCAGCCCCCCCGGGGGGGGAGGGCCGGCAGATACGCAGTATTTT.

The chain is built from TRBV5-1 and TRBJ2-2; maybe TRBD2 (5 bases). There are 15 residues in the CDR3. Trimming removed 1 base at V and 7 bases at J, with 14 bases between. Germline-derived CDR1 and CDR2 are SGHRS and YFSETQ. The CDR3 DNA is TGCGCCAGCAGCTTGATCCCGACGGCGGGCGGGGAGCTGTTTTTT. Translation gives CASSLIPTAGGELFF.

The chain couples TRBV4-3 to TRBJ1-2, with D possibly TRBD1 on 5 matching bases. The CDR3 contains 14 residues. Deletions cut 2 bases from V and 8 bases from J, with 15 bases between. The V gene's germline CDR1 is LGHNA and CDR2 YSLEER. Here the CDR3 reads CASSQSWGEGGYTF. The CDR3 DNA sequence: TGCGCCAGCAGCCAATCTTGGGGGGAAGGCGGCTACACCTTC.

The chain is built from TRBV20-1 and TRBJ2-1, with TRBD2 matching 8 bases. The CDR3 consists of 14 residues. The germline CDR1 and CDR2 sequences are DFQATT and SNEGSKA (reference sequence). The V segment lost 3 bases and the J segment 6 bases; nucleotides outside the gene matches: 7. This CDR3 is CSASISGDTNEQFF. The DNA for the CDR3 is TGCAGTGCTAGTATTAGCGGGGACACCAATGAGCAGTTCTTC.

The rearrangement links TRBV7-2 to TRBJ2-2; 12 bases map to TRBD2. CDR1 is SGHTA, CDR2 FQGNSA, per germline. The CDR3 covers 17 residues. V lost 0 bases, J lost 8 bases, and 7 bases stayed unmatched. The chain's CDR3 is CASSLAPLAGGAGELFF. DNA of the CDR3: TGTGCCAGCAGCTTAGCCCCCCTAGCGGGAGGGGCTGGGGAGCTGTTTTTT.

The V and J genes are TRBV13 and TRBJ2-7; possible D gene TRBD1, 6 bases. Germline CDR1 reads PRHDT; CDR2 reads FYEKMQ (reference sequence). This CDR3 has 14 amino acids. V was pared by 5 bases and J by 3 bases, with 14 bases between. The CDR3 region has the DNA TGTGCCAGCAGCCCTATTAGGGGGTTCTACGAGCAGTACTTC. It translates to CASSPIRGFYEQYF.

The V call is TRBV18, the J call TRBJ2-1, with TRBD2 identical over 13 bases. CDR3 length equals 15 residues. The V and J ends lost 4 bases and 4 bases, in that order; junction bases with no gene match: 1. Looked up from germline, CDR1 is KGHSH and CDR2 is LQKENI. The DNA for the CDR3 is TGTGCCAGCTCACTGGGACTAGCGGGGTACAATGAGCAGTTCTTC. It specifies CASSLGLAGYNEQFF.

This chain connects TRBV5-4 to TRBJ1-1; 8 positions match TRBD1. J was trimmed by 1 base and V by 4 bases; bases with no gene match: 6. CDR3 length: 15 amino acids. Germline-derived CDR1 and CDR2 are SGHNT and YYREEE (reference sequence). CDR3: CASSPPDRENTEAFF. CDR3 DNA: TGTGCCAGCAGCCCCCCGGACAGGGAGAACACTGAAGCTTTCTTT.

DNA of the CDR3: TGTGCCAGCAGCTTAGAACAGGGCGGCGTCTATGGCTACACCTTC. Translating gives CASSLEQGGVYGYTF. V usage is TRBV7-2 and J usage is TRBJ1-2; D possibly corresponds to TRBD1 (6 bases). From germline, CDR1 is SGHTA and CDR2 FQGNSA. Trimming stripped 1 base from V and 4 bases from J, with 13 bases between. This CDR3 is built from 15 residues.

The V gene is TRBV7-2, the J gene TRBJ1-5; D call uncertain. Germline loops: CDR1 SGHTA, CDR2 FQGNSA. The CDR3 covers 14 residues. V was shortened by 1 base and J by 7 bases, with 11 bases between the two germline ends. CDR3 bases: TGTGCCAGCAGCTTAGTATTTGTTTCCCAGCCCCAGCATTTT. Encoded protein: CASSLVFVSQPQHF.

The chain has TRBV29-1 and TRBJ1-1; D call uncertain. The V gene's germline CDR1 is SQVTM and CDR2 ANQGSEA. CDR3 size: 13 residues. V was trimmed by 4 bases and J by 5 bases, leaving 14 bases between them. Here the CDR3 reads CSVVGGRGTEAFF. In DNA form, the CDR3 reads TGCAGCGTTGTAGGCGGCCGAGGGACTGAAGCTTTCTTT.

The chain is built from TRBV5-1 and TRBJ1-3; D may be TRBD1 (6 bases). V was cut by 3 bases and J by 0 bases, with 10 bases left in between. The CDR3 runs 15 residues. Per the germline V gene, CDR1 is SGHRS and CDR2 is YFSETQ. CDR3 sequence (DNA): TGCGCCAGCAGCTGGTCAGGGGACTCTGGAAACACCATATATTTT. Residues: CASSWSGDSGNTIYF.

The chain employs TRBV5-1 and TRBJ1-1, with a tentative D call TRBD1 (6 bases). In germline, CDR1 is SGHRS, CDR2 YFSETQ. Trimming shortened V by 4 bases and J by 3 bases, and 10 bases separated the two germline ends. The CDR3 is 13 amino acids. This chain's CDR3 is CASSGRGDTEAFF. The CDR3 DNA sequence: TGCGCCAGCAGCGGGAGGGGGGACACTGAAGCTTTCTTT.

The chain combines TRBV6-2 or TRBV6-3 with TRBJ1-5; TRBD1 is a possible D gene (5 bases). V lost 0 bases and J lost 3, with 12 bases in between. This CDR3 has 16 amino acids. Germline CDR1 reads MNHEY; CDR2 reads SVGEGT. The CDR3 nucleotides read TGTGCCAGCAGTTACTCCCTAGACAGATTCAATCAGCCCCAGCATTTT. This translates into CASSYSLDRFNQPQHF.

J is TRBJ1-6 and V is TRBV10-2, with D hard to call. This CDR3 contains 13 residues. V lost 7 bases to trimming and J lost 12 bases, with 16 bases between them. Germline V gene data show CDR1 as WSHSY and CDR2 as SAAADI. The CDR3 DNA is TGCGCCAGCACCGAGAGGGAGTCTGGACCCCTCCACTTT. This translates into CASTERESGPLHF.

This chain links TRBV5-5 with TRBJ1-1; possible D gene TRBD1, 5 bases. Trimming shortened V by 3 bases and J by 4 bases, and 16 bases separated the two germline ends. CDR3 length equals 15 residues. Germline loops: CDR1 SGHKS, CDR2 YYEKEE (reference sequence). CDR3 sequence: CASSWGELGSTEAFF. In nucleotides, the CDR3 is TGTGCCAGCAGCTGGGGGGAATTGGGTAGCACTGAAGCTTTCTTT.

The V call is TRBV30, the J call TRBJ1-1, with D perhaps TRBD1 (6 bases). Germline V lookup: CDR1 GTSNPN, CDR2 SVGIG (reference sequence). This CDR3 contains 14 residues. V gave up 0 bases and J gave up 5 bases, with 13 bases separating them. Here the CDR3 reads CAWSVRNRETEAFF. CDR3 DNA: TGTGCCTGGAGTGTACGCAACAGGGAAACTGAAGCTTTCTTT.

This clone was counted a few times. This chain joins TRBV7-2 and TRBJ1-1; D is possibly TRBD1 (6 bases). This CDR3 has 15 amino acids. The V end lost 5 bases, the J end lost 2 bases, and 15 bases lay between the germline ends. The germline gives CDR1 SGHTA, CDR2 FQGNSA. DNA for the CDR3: TGTGCCAGCAGCCCTCTTCCCAGGGGCAACACTGAAGCTTTCTTT. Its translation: CASSPLPRGNTEAFF.